Described below is a single T cell receptor (beta chain) sequence and its context. Its antigen is as yet unknown. The data were taken from a study of shared clonotypes between healthy human individuals. Study conclusions and caveats: Rarefaction revealed incomplete sorted-subset sequencing despite large depth.

Clones were sequenced by immunoSEQ multiplex PCR, and TCRdb holds only the in-frame ones, with some missing. The sample lists under 1,100,000 clones; 70% to 80% were seen once. The receptor was isolated from a man aged 18 to 35 in good health. Some clones in this sample may be carry-over from other donors' samples. Sequencing was carried out using memory CD4+ T cells from PBMCs. Sample subset: CD45RA-negative fraction.

CDR3 in DNA: TGTGCCAGCAGCTTAGGCTTCGGGGCGGGAGACGGGAGGCAGTTCTTC. Protein: CASSLGFGAGDGRQFF. This chain connects TRBV5-4 to TRBJ2-1; 7 bases map to TRBD2. The junction had 17 bases not matched to a gene; V was cut back by 2 bases and J by 12 bases. Per germline, CDR1 SGHNT and CDR2 YYREEE (reference sequence). CDR3 length: 16 amino acids.